This T cell receptor beta chain was retrieved from a study of blood T cells in healthy people across ages (dated by TCRdb to between 2014 and 2017). Broadly, across the study: In model experiments, template switching captured roughly one uniquely barcoded TCR beta cDNA molecule for every two T cells. To track age-related changes in TCR beta repertoire diversity, the study relied on deep sequencing normalized with unique cDNA molecular identifiers. To avoid experimental bias, donors of different ages were spread randomly across the sequencing lanes. Two additional independent replicas of 1 million unique cDNA reads from the same blood draw were analyzed for two donors (one aged 18 to 30 and one aged 80 or older). Donors were grouped into four age groups: young (average 16 years), middle-aged (around 39), aged (about 60) and long-lived (approximately 75). Study-wide conclusions, independent of this receptor: Because donor CMV infection status was unknown, age-related changes in expanded clonotypes were potentially confounded. Observed TCR beta diversity correlated strongly with the percentage of naive T cells measured by flow cytometry. Estimates of total diversity based on one million sequenced T cells were considered lower bounds and underestimates. As age increased, observed TCR beta diversity per million T cells dropped in a roughly linear way, and a significant reduction was already evident by age 40. The long-lived group showed more naive CD4+ T cells, fewer expanded clones and increased TCR diversity than the aged group, suggesting age selection. Because profiling used bulk unsorted PBMCs, naive and antigen-experienced compartments could not be compared conclusively.

For this chain, trimming is 6 bases at the V end and 9 bases at the J end, and the number of junction bases without a gene match is 12. The CDR3, from cysteine to phenylalanine, totals 15 residues. The sequence is cut down to CDR3 DNA, 45 bases in frame from base 1. CDR1 MNHNY and CDR2 SVGAGI are derived from the germline V gene (reference sequence). Donors were approximately 42 systemically healthy Caucasian individuals from Russia aged roughly 6 to 95 years. Each donor gave approximately 9.3 milliliters of peripheral blood, collected into EDTA-treated Vacutainer tubes. Ficoll-Paque density-gradient centrifugation was used to isolate PBMCs, with at least 6.5 million obtained per sample. Trizol reagent was used to extract total RNA from the PBMCs, yielding at least 5 micrograms per sample. For every donor, flow cytometry on a PBMC aliquot measured the percentage of naive CD45RAhigh/CD27high T cells.

Library creation used 5' RACE. The sequencer listed for this sample is Illumina HiSeq 2500. A second PCR of about 6 to 11 cycles was performed with a sample-barcoded 5' primer and a J-beta primer mix. A template-switch 5' adaptor carrying 12 random nucleotides introduced a unique molecular identifier onto each TCR beta cDNA molecule. Each sample yielded at least 2.5 million CDR3-containing paired-end reads. First-strand cDNA was synthesized from all RNA with the Mint cDNA synthesis kit, primed by a TRBC-specific oligonucleotide. Following uracil-DNA glycosylase treatment, all cDNA underwent a first 18-cycle PCR with the universal primers M1SS and BC2_uni_R. The paper's processing steps were these. For normalization, 1 million high-quality reads, each with a distinct molecular identifier, were randomly selected from each sample. Reads sharing molecular identifiers were discarded rather than binned into consensus sequences. MiTCR, with a Q25 quality threshold and the strictest error-elimination algorithm, was used for CDR3 identification, clonotype clustering and error correction. A nonparametric unseen species model with Euler transformation was used to estimate lower-bound total TCR beta diversity. Using fastp at Q25 and MiXCR, TCRdb reprocessed the public reads and kept productive beta chains. Rows merge per CDR3 protein into single entries with the most common DNA and genes. The V and J calls were not made by the authors but by TCRdb's processing. This sample gives under 750,000 distinct CDR3 sequences in total; about 45% of them show up just once. The top ten clones comprise roughly 24% of the sample.

The table lists this clonotype with many counts. The antigen it recognizes is unknown. No much larger clone exists at a distance of one base, and base qualities are not known. Source material: blood. The chain links TRBV6-6 with TRBJ1-5, with 9 junctional bases fitting TRBD1. The sequence derives from a man older than 75 in good health. The encoded CDR3 is CASRPGQGSSRPQHF. The base sequence is TGTGCCAGCAGGCCGGGACAGGGTTCAAGTAGGCCCCAGCATTTT.